This T cell receptor beta chain was sequenced for a study of blood T cell repertoires in COVID-19. The wider study: COVID-19 samples, acute and convalescent, were from the United States, Italy and Spain.

Original processing notes: Reference gene primer amplification gave estimated nucleated cell counts. Clones were read by immunoSEQ multiplex PCR, and TCRdb kept only the in-frame ones, dropping some. V, J and clone size are taken as reported in that table, and D and trimming were inferred from the DNA itself. In the table there are roughly 410,000 clones, approximately 88% of which are singletons. The sequencing sample was made of peripheral blood. The TCR comes from a man in his forties or fifties with acute or convalescent COVID-19.

The CDR3 region is CSVDTGGSETQYF. The CDR3 DNA reads TGCAGCGTTGATACAGGGGGCTCTGAGACCCAGTACTTC. The rearrangement joins TRBV29-1 to TRBJ2-5, with 9 bases identical to TRBD1. Germline CDR1 and CDR2: SQVTM and ANQGSEA. The CDR3 contains 13 residues. Trimming cost V 3 bases and J 5 bases; bases outside gene matches: 4.